This T cell receptor beta chain was found in a study of blood T cell repertoires in COVID-19. Whole-study context: Specimens from acute and convalescent COVID-19 originated in the United States, Italy and Spain. Sample material is recorded as cDNA or gDNA derived from T cells, B-cell-depleted T cells, or PBMCs.

The CDR3 extends over 15 amino acids. Germline V CDR1 and CDR2: LGHDT, YNNKEL (reference sequence). Trimming cost V 1 base and J 0 bases, with 7 bases left between them. Seattle participants joined during active infection and were tracked over time. In the study's own analysis: Amplification with reference gene primers provided the estimates of nucleated cell counts. Assay: immunoSEQ multiplex PCR; the TCRdb copy retains only in-frame clones and omits some. The V and J calls and clone size come from that table; D and trimming were worked out from the DNA. Here the sample spans roughly 120,000 clones, almost 90% being singletons.

This TCR was recovered from a woman aged 60-75 years with COVID-19, enrolled during active disease. Sequenced: peripheral blood. The V and J genes are TRBV3-1 (or the pseudogene TRBV3-2) and TRBJ1-5; D remains ambiguous. This CDR3 reads CASSQGSNSNQPQHF. CDR3 nucleotide sequence: TGTGCCAGCAGCCAAGGGAGCAATAGCAATCAGCCCCAGCATTTT.